The rows below give T cell receptor beta chains drawn from one sample of a study of cytomegalovirus exposure and HLA in healthy donors. Produced via immunoSEQ multiplex PCR; TCRdb's table is partial and in-frame only. The sample includes 120,000 to 150,000 clones, 80% to 85% of them seen just once. The sample taken for sequencing was PBMCs. Receptor source: a woman younger than 45 in good health and CMV-seronegative. CDR3s include the opening cysteine and the closing phenylalanine or tryptophan. A D gene is named only where the DNA matches it firmly. Only some rows state a clone size, as once, few, many or a class for expanded clones.

cdr3_nt: TGTGCCACCAGCAGAGATCGTGCAGGCCCCTACGAGCAGTACTTC
cdr3_aa: CATSRDRAGPYEQYF
v_call: TRBV15
j_call: TRBJ2-7
clone_size: .
d_call: .

cdr3_nt: TGTGCCAGCAGCCCGACTAGCGGGAGCGATACGCAGTATTTT
cdr3_aa: CASSPTSGSDTQYF
v_call: TRBV11-3
j_call: TRBJ2-3
clone_size: .
d_call: TRBD2

cdr3_nt: TGTGCCAGCAGCTTGGTTACAGTCAGCGGAGCCAAAAACATTCAGTACTTC
cdr3_aa: CASSLVTVSGAKNIQYF
v_call: TRBV5-5
j_call: TRBJ2-4
clone_size: .
d_call: .

cdr3_nt: TGCAGCGTTGCGTGGACAGGGGTCGAGCCCCAGCATTTT
cdr3_aa: CSVAWTGVEPQHF
v_call: TRBV29-1
j_call: TRBJ1-5
clone_size: .
d_call: TRBD1

cdr3_nt: TGCGCCAGCAGTGAGTCGGGAGGTACGCAGTATTTT
cdr3_aa: CASSESGGTQYF
v_call: TRBV10-2
j_call: TRBJ2-3
clone_size: once
d_call: .

cdr3_nt: TGTGCCAGCTCACCTGGGACAAACCACGGGGAAAAACTGTTTTTT
cdr3_aa: CASSPGTNHGEKLFF
v_call: TRBV18
j_call: TRBJ1-4
clone_size: .
d_call: .

cdr3_nt: TGCGCCAGCAGCCAACAGGACAGCTTGAACACTGAAGCTTTCTTT
cdr3_aa: CASSQQDSLNTEAFF
v_call: TRBV4-1
j_call: TRBJ1-1
clone_size: many
d_call: .

cdr3_nt: TGTGCCAGCAGTCAGGACAGGACCAGCTACGAGCAGTACTTC
cdr3_aa: CASSQDRTSYEQYF
v_call: TRBV7-2
j_call: TRBJ2-7
clone_size: .
d_call: TRBD1

cdr3_nt: TGTGCCAGCAGCTTAAGGGGTTACGAGCAGTACTTC
cdr3_aa: CASSLRGYEQYF
v_call: TRBV7-9
j_call: TRBJ2-7
clone_size: .
d_call: .

cdr3_nt: TGTGCCAGCACTAACGGACTAACCTTGGGGACCCAGTACTTC
cdr3_aa: CASTNGLTLGTQYF
v_call: TRBV2
j_call: TRBJ2-5
clone_size: .
d_call: .

cdr3_nt: TGTGCCAGCTCGCTACCCCCGGACAGGGTTACACCCCTCCACTTT
cdr3_aa: CASSLPPDRVTPLHF
v_call: TRBV18
j_call: TRBJ1-6
clone_size: .
d_call: TRBD1

cdr3_nt: TGCAGCGTCCTAGCGGGAGGGCCTTACAATGAGCAGTTCTTC
cdr3_aa: CSVLAGGPYNEQFF
v_call: TRBV29-1
j_call: TRBJ2-1
clone_size: .
d_call: TRBD2